The rows below give T cell receptor beta chains drawn from one sample of a study of regulatory T cells in long-lasting Graves disease. MiXCR, run by TCRdb on the multiplex PCR reads, gives a single entry per CDR3 protein. The table has 390,000 or so distinct CDR3 sequences, around 11% seen once; the top ten hold under 20%. This sample also belongs to another study, concerning T cells in Graves' hyperthyroidism and ophthalmopathy.

The starting material was peripheral blood mononuclear cells (PBMCs), obtained at new diagnosis, from a patient treated with antithyroid drugs. These receptors were collected from a woman aged 18-30 years with Graves disease. Both conserved end residues are part of each CDR3. The order of the fields is CDR3 DNA, CDR3 protein, J gene, clone size, V gene, D gene. D genes are given only for firm matches. Clone size is given for some rows only: seen once, a few or many times, or a class if the clone is expanded.

TGTGCCAGCAGTCTTAGCGGGGGGGCCACCGGGGAGCTGTTTTTT,CASSLSGGATGELFF,TRBJ2-2,many,TRBV7-8,TRBD2
TGTGCCAGCAGCTTACTTGCCGACACTGAAGCTTTCTTT,CASSLLADTEAFF,TRBJ1-1,many,TRBV7-9,.
TGTGCCAGCAGTTTCGCGGGACTCCTAAAGGGAAACTATGGCTACACCTTC,CASSFAGLLKGNYGYTF,TRBJ1-2,many,TRBV27,.
TGTGCCAGCAAACCACAGGGGAGGACTGAAGCTTTCTTT,CASKPQGRTEAFF,TRBJ1-1,many,TRBV6-1,TRBD1
TGTGCCAGCAGGGCAAACAGGGGGCCGAACACCGGGGAGCTGTTTTTT,CASRANRGPNTGELFF,TRBJ2-2,.,TRBV6-1,TRBD1
TGTGCCAGCAGCTCCGGGACGAAGACTAATGAAAAACTGTTTTTT,CASSSGTKTNEKLFF,TRBJ1-4,many,TRBV9,.
TGTGCCAGCAGCCCGAAGGACAGGACTGAAGCTTTCTTT,CASSPKDRTEAFF,TRBJ1-1,many,TRBV11-3,TRBD1
TGTGCCAGCAGTTTAGCGCTCGGGGAAAACTATGGCTACACCTTC,CASSLALGENYGYTF,TRBJ1-2,.,TRBV12-3/TRBV12-4,.
TGCAGTGCCGGGGCGGGCAGGGGTAACAATGAGCAGTTCTTC,CSAGAGRGNNEQFF,TRBJ2-1,many,TRBV20-1,.
TGTGCCAGCACCCAGGGTTTCGCAGATACGCAGTATTTT,CASTQGFADTQYF,TRBJ2-3,.,TRBV6-1,.
TGTGCCAGCAGCACAGGGGCCCATCAGCCCCAGCATTTT,CASSTGAHQPQHF,TRBJ1-5,.,TRBV6-2/TRBV6-3,TRBD1
TGCAGTGCTCCTGAGGGGGCCTTTAACACTGAAGCTTTCTTT,CSAPEGAFNTEAFF,TRBJ1-1,.,TRBV20-1,TRBD1
TGTGCCAGCACCCTTTGGGGGGGGGCGCATACAGATACGCAGTATTTT,CASTLWGGAHTDTQYF,TRBJ2-3,.,TRBV12-3/TRBV12-4,.
TGTGCCAGCAGCGTAGATGCAGGGATAAACATTCAGTACTTC,CASSVDAGINIQYF,TRBJ2-4,.,TRBV9,.
TGTGCCAGCAGTTCGGACTCAAGCTCCTACAATGAGCAGTTCTTC,CASSSDSSSYNEQFF,TRBJ2-1,.,TRBV27,.
TGTGCCACCAGTGACCCCGGACAGCAAGAGACCCAGTACTTC,CATSDPGQQETQYF,TRBJ2-5,many,TRBV24-1,.
TGTGCCAGCAGGACAGGGGTGAACACCGGGGAGCTGTTTTTT,CASRTGVNTGELFF,TRBJ2-2,many,TRBV5-5,TRBD1